This note documents a single T cell receptor beta chain sequence. Its antigen is unknown. This record comes from a study of cytomegalovirus exposure and HLA in healthy donors. Per germline, CDR1 SEHNR and CDR2 FQNEAQ (reference sequence). The trim removed 5 bases at V and 6 bases at J, leaving 11 bases unmatched. The CDR3 consists of 16 residues. The primer mix had 60 Vbeta and 13 Jbeta primers. Generated by immunoSEQ multiplex PCR, the TCRdb table keeps only in-frame clones and is missing some. This sample carries around 200,000 clones, about four fifths of them seen once, and the ten largest clones take around 9.6%. Points from the study as a whole: Accurate prediction of HLA-A and HLA-B alleles (for most subjects) was reportedly achieved from TCR beta sequences. Most TCR sequences were uncommon, yet certain public TCRs appeared in many donors.

This TCR derives from a woman aged 45-65 years in good health and CMV-seropositive. Sequencing was performed on PBMCs. The chain joins TRBV7-9 to TRBJ2-2; TRBD1 agrees at 8 bases. The CDR3 loop is CASSPRAGGYAGELFF. CDR3 in DNA: TGTGCCAGCAGCCCAAGGGCAGGGGGCTACGCCGGGGAGCTGTTTTTT.